This T cell receptor (beta chain) was captured in a study of blood T cell repertoires in COVID-19. Assay: immunoSEQ multiplex PCR; the TCRdb copy retains only in-frame clones and omits some. The sample lists about 270,000 clones; about 86% were seen once. Germline lookup yields CDR1 MGHDK and CDR2 SYGVNS. The CDR3 runs to 16 residues. Germline trimming cut 6 bases from V and 5 bases from J; bases unmatched to any gene: 12. Sequenced sample: peripheral blood. This chain connects TRBV25-1 to TRBJ2-5, with 10 bases aligning to TRBD1. This TCR was recovered from a woman aged 55-75 years with active or convalescent COVID-19. The chain's CDR3 is CASRGTGANPAETQYF. As DNA, the CDR3 is TGTGCCAGCAGAGGGACAGGGGCAAATCCGGCCGAGACCCAGTACTTC. Filled out from reference TRBV25-1 and TRBJ2-5, the complete variable domain reads EADIYQTPRYLVIGTGKKITLECSQTMGHDKMYWYQQDPGMELHLIHYSYGVNSTEKGDLSSESTVSRIRTEHFPLTLESARPSHTSQYLCASRGTGANPAETQYFGPGTRLLVL.